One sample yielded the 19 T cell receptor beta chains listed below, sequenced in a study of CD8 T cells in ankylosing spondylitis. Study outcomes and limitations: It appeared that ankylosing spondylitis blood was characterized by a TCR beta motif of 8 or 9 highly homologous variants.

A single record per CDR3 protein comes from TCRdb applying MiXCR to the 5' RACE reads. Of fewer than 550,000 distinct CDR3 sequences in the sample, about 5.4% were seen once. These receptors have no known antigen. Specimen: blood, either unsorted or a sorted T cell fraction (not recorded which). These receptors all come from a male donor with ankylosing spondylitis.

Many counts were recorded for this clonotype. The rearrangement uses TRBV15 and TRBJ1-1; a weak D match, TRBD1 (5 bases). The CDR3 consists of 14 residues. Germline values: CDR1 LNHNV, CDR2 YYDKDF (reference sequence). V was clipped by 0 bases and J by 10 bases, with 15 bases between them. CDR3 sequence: CATSRDSVGRGAFF. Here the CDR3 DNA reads TGTGCCACCAGCAGAGATTCCGTCGGTAGGGGAGCTTTCTTT. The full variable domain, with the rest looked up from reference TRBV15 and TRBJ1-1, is DAMVIQNPRYQVTQFGKPVTLSCSQTLNHNVMYWYQQKSSQAPKLLFHYYDKDFNNEADTPDNFQSRRPNTSFCFLDIRSPGLGDTAMYLCATSRDSVGRGAFFGQGTRLTVV.

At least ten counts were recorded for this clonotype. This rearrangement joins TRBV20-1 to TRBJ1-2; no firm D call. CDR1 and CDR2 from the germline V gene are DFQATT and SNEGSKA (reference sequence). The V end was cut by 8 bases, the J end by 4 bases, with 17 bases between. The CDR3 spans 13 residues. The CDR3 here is CSTFPVGGYGYTF. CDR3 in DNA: TGCAGTACCTTCCCGGTGGGCGGCTATGGCTACACCTTC.

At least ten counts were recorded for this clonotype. In nucleotides, the CDR3 is TGCGCCAGCAGCCAAGAAGGCCAGGGGAGCAACACCATATATTTT. As protein: CASSQEGQGSNTIYF. This chain links TRBV4-3 with TRBJ1-3, with D perhaps matching TRBD1 (6 bases). Between the trimmed V and J ends, which lost 0 bases and 7 bases, there was a span of 13 bases. This CDR3 spans 15 amino acids. The V gene's germline CDR1 is LGHNA and CDR2 YSLEER.

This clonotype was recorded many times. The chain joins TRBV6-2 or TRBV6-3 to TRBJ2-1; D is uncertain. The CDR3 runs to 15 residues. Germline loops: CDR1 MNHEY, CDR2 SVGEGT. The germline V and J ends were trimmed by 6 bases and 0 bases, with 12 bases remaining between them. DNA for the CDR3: TGTGCCAGCAGCCCTCACGGGCGCTCCTACAATGAGCAGTTCTTC. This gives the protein CASSPHGRSYNEQFF.

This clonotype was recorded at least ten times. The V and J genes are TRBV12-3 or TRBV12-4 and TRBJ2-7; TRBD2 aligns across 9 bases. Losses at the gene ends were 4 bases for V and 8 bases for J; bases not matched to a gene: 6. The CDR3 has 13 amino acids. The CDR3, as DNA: TGTGCCAGCAGTTCCGGACTAGCGACAAAGCAGTACTTC. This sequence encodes CASSSGLATKQYF.

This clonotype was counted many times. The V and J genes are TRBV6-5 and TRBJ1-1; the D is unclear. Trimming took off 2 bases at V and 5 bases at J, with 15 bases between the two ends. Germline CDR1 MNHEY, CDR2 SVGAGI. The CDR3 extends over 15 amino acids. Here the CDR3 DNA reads TGTGCCAGCAGTTACAGGCCGGGGTCCGGGACTGAAGCTTTCTTT. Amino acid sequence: CASSYRPGSGTEAFF.

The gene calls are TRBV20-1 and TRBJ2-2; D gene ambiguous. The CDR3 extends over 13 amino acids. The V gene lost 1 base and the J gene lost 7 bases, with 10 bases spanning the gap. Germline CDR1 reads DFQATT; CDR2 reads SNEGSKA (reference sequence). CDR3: CSARVSSNGELFF. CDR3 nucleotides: TGCAGTGCTAGAGTGTCATCGAACGGGGAGCTGTTTTTT.

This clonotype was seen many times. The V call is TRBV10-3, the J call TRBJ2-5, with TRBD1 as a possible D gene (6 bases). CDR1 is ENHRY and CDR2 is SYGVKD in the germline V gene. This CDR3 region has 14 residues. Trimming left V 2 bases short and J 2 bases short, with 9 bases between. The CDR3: CAISEDRLQETQYF. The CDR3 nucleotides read TGTGCCATCAGTGAGGACAGGTTGCAAGAGACCCAGTACTTC.

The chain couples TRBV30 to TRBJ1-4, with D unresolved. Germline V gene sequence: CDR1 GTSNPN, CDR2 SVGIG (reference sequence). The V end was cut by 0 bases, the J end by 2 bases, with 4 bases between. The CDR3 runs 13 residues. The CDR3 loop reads CAWSVHTNEKLFF. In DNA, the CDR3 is TGTGCCTGGAGTGTACATACTAATGAAAAACTGTTTTTT.

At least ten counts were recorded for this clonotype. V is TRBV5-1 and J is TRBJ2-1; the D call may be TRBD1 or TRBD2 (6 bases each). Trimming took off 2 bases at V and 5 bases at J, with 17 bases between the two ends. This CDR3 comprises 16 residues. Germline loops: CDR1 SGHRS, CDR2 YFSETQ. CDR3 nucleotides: TGCGCCAGCAGCTTTGGGTCGGGGGCCCCTAACAATGAGCAGTTCTTC. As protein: CASSFGSGAPNNEQFF.

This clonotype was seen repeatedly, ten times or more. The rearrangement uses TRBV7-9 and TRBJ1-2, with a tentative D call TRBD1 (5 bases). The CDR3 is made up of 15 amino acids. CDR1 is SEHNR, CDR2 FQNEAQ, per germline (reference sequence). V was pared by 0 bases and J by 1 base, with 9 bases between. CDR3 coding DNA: TGTGCCAGCAGCTTAGCAGGGGCGAATAACTATGGCTACACCTTC. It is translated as CASSLAGANNYGYTF.

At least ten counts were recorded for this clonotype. CDR3 sequence reads: CASSSRDPYNSPLHF. The CDR3 DNA sequence: TGTGCCAGCAGCAGCCGGGACCCATATAATTCACCCCTCCACTTT. This chain uses TRBV7-2 with TRBJ1-6; tentatively, D is TRBD1 (5 bases). V shed 5 bases and J shed 4 bases, with 12 bases lying between them. From germline, CDR1 is SGHTA and CDR2 FQGNSA. This CDR3 spans 15 amino acids.

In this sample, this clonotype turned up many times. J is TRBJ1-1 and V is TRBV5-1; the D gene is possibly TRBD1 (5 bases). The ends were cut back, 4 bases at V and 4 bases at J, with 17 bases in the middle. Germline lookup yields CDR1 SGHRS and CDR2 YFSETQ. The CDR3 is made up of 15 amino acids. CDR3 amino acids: CASSTSIRGSTEAFF. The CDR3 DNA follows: TGCGCCAGCAGCACGTCAATAAGGGGCTCCACTGAAGCTTTCTTT. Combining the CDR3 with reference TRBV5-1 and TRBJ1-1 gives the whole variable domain KAGVTQTPRYLIKTRGQQVTLSCSPISGHRSVSWYQQTPGQGLQFLFEYFSETQRNKGNFPGRFSGRQFSNSRSEMNVSTLELGDSALYLCASSTSIRGSTEAFFGQGTRLTVV.

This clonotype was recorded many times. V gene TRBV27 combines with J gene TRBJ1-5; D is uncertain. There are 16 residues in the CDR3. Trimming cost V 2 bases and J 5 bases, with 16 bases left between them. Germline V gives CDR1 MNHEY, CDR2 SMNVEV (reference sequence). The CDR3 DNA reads TGTGCCAGCAGTTTAAGCCCCGGGAGCGGCCATCAGCCCCAGCATTTT. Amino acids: CASSLSPGSGHQPQHF.

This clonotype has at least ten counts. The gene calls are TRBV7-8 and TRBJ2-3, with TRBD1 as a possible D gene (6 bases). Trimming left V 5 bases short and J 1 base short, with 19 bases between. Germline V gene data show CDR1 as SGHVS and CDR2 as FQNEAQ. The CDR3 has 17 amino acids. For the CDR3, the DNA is TGTGCCAGCAGCCCCCGGGTGGCGTCAGGGGGCACAGATACGCAGTATTTT. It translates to CASSPRVASGGTDTQYF.

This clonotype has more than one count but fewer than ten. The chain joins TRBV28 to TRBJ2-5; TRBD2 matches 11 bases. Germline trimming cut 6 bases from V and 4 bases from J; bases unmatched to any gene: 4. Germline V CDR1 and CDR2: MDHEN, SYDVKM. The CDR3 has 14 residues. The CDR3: CASSPTSGRETQYF. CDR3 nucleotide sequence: TGTGCCAGCAGCCCTACTAGCGGGAGAGAGACCCAGTACTTC.

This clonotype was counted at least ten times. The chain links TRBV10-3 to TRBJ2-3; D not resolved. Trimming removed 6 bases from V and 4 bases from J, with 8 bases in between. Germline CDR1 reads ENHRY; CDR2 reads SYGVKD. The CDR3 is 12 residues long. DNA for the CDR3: TGTGCCATCAGCTTTGGTGCAGATACGCAGTATTTT. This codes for CAISFGADTQYF.

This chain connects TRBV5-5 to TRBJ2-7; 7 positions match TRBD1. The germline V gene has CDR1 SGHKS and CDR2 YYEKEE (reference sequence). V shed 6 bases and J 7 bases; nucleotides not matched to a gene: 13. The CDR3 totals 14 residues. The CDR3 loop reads CASNLGQAGKEQYF. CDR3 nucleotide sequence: TGTGCCAGCAACCTCGGACAGGCTGGGAAGGAGCAGTACTTC.

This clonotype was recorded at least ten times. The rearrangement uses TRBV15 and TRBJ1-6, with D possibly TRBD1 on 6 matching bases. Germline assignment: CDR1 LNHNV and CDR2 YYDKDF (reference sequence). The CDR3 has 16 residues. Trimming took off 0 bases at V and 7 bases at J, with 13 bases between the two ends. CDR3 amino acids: CATSRDRTAGNSPLHF. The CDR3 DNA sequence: TGTGCCACCAGCAGAGATAGGACAGCGGGCAATTCACCCCTCCACTTT.